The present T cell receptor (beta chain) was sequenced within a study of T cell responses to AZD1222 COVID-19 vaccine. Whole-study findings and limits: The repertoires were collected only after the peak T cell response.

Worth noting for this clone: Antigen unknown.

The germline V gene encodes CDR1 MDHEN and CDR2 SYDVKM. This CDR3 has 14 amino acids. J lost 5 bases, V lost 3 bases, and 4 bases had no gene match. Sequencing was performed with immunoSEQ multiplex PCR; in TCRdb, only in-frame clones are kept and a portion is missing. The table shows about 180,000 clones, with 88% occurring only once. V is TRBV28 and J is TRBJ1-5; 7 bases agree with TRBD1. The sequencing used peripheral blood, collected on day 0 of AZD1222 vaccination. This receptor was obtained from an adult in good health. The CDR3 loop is CASSLRQGYQPQHF. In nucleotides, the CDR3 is TGTGCCAGCAGTTTGAGACAGGGTTATCAGCCCCAGCATTTT.